This T cell receptor (beta chain) was captured in a study of blood T cell repertoires in COVID-19. The wider study: From T cells, B-cell-depleted T cells, or PBMCs came the material, which was cDNA or gDNA.

Researchers sorted participants into cohorts using their self-reported clinical history. The germline V gene has CDR1 SNHLY and CDR2 FYNNEI. The CDR3 is made up of 15 amino acids. With V trimmed by 4 bases and J by 1 base, 0 bases remained unmatched. Authors' processing steps: How many nucleated cells were present was estimated from reference gene primer amplification. Assay used: immunoSEQ multiplex PCR; TCRdb lists only in-frame clones, some missing. V and J calls plus clone size are reproduced from that table; the DNA served to infer D and trimming. The table lists roughly 400,000 clones, roughly nine tenths of them singletons.

The sequence came from a woman aged 40 to 49 who had been exposed to COVID-19. The sample consisted of PBMCs or T cells enriched from blood (not recorded which). J is TRBJ1-4 and V is TRBV2, with TRBD1 identical over 10 bases. CDR3 in amino acids: CASSGDRGTNEKLFF. The CDR3 region has the DNA TGTGCCAGCAGTGGGGACAGGGGAACTAATGAAAAACTGTTTTTT.